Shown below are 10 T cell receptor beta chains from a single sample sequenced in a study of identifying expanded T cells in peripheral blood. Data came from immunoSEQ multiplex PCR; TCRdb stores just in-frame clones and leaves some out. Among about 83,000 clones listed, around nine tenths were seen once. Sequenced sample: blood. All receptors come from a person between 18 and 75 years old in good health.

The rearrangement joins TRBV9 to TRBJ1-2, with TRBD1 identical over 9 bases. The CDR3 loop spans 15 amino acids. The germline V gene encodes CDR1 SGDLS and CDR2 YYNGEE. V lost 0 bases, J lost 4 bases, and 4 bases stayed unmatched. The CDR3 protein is CASSVEGTGLYGYTF. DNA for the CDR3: TGTGCCAGCAGCGTAGAGGGGACAGGGCTCTATGGCTACACCTTC.

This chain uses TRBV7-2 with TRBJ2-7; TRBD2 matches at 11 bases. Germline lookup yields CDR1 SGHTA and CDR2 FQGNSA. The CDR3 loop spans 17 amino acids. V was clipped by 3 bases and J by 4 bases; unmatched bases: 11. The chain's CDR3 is CASSLGGVLAGGYEQYF. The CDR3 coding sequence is TGTGCCAGCAGCTTGGGTGGGGTTCTAGCGGGAGGATACGAGCAGTACTTC.

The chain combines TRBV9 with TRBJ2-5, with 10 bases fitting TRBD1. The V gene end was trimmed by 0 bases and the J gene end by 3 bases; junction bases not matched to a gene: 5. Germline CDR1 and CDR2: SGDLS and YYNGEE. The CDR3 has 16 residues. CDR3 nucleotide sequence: TGTGCCAGCAGCGTAGAGGACAGGGGGTTTGAAGAGACCCAGTACTTC. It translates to CASSVEDRGFEETQYF.

The CDR3 nucleotides read TGTGCCAGTAGTTCGGCTAGCGGGAGCCACACCGGGGAGCTGTTTTTT. It translates to CASSSASGSHTGELFF. The genes are TRBV19 and TRBJ2-2, with 10 positions matching TRBD2. The CDR3 extends over 16 amino acids. Germline CDR1 reads LNHDA; CDR2 reads SQIVND (reference sequence). V shed 5 bases, J shed 3 bases, and the junction held 6 bases outside the gene matches.

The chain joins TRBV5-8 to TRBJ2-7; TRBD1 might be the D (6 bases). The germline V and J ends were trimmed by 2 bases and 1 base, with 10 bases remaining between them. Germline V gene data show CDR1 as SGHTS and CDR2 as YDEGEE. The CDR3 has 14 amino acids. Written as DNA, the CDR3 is TGTGCCAGCAGCTTAACAGGACAGTCCTACGAGCAGTACTTC. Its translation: CASSLTGQSYEQYF.

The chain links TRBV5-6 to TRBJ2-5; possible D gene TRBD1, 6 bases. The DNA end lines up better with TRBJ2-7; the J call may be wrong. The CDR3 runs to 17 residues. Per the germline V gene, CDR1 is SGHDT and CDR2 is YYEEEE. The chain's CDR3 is CASSLRKSPGQAYEQYF. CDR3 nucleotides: TGTGCCAGCAGCTTGAGAAAGTCTCCGGGACAAGCCTACGAGCAGTACTTC.

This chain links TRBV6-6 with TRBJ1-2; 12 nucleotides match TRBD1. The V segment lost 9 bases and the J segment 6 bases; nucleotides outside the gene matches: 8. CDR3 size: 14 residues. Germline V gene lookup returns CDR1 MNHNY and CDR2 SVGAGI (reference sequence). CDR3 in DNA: TGTGCCAGTCGGGAGGGACAGGGGGCGCATGGCTACACCTTC. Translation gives CASREGQGAHGYTF.

The CDR3 coding sequence is TGTGCCAGCAGTCAAATCACTAGAATTATCGGCAAAAACATTCAGTACTTC. This translates into CASSQITRIIGKNIQYF. V is TRBV6-4 and J is TRBJ2-4; a weak D match, TRBD2 (5 bases). In germline, CDR1 is MRHNA, CDR2 SNTAGT. The V end was cut by 5 bases, the J end by 3 bases, with 20 bases between. The CDR3 consists of 17 residues.

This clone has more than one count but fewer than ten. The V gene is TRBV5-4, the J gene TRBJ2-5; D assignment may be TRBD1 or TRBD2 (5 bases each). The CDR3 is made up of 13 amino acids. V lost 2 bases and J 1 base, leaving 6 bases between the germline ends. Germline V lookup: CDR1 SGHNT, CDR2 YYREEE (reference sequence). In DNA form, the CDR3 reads TGTGCCAGCAGCTTCGGGGCCCAAGAGACCCAGTACTTC. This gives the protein CASSFGAQETQYF. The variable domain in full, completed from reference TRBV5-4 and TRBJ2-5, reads ETGVTQSPTHLIKTRGQQVTLRCSSQSGHNTVSWYQQALGQGPQFIFQYYREEENGRGNFPPRFSGLQFPNYSSELNVNALELDDSALYLCASSFGAQETQYFGPGTRLLVL.

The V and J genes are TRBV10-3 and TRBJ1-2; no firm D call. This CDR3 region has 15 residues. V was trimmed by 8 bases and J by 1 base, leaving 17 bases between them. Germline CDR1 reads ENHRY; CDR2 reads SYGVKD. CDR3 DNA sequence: TGTGCCATCCGCCAAGAGGGTGACATTAACTATGGCTACACCTTC. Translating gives CAIRQEGDINYGYTF.